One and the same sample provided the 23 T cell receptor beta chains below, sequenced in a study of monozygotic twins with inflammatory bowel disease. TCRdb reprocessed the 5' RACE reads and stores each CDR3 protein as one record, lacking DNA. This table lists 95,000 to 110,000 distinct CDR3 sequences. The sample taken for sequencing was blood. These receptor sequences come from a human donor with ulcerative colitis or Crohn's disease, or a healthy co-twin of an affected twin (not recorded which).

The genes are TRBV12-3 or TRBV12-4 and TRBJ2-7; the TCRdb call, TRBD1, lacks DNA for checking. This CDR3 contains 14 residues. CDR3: CASRPGQGAYEQYF.

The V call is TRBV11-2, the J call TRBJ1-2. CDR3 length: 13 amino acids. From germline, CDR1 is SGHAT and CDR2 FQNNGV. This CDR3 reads CASSLQENYGYTF.

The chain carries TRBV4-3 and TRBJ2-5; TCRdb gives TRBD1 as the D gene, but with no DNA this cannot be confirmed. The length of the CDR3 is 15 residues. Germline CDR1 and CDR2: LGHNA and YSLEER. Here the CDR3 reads CASSQDRDSRETQYF.

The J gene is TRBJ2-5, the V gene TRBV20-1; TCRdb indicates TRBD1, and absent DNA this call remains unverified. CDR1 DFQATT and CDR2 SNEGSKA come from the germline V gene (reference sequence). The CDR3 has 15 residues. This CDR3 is CSAGIPRGREETQYF.

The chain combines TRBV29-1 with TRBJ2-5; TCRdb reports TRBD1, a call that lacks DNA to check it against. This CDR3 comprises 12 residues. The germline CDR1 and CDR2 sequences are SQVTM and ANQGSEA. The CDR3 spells CSVGTGKETQYF.

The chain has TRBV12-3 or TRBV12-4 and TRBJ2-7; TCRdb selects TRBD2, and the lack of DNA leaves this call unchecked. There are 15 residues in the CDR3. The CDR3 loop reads CASSYGDSNIYEQYF.

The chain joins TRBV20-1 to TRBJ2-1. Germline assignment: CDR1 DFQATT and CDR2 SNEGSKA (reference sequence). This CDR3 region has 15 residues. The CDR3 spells CSASVNRPSYNEQFF.

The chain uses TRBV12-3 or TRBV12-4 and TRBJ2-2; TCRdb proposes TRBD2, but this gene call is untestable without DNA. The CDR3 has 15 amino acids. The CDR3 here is CASSFFGGAPGELFF.

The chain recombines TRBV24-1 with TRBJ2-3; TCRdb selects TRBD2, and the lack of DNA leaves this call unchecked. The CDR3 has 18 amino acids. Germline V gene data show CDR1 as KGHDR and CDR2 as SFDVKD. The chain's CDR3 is CATSDSRLASIGADTQYF.

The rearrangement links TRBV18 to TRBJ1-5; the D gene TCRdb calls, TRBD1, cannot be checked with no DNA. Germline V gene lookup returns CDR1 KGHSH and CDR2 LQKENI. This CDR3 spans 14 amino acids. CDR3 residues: CASSTGGGNQPQHF.

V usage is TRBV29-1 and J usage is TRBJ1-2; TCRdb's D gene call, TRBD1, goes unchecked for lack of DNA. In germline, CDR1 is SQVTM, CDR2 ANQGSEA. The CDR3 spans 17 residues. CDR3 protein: CSVEGVGTLTTNYGYTF.

Here the CDR3 reads CASSDQGQAGAYTF. This chain connects TRBV18 to TRBJ1-2; checking the TCRdb D call of TRBD1 is not possible without DNA. This CDR3 has 14 amino acids. CDR1 is KGHSH, CDR2 LQKENI, per germline.

CDR3 residues: CASNKQGADYGYTF. The rearrangement links TRBV7-2 to TRBJ1-2; the TRBD1 assignment by TCRdb is unverifiable without DNA. The CDR3 runs to 14 residues. The germline V gene has CDR1 SGHTA and CDR2 FQGNSA.

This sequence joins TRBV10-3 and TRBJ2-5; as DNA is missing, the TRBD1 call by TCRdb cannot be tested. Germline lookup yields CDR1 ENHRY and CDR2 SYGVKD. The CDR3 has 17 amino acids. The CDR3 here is CAISERRAGTDQETQYF.

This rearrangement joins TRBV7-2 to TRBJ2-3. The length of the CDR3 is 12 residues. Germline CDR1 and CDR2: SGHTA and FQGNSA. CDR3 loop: CASSFSTDTQYF.

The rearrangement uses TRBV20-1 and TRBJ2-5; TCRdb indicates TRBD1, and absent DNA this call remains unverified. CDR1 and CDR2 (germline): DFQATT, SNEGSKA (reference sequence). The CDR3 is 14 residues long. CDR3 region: CSAGKGGVKETQYF.

This CDR3 reads CASSSYSGAYNEQFF. The rearrangement joins TRBV5-1 to TRBJ2-1; TCRdb gives TRBD1 as the D gene, but with no DNA this cannot be confirmed. This CDR3 spans 15 amino acids. Germline assignment: CDR1 SGHRS and CDR2 YFSETQ.

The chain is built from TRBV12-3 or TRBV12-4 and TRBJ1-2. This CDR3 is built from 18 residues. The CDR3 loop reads CASSLGRRGVRTNYGYTF.

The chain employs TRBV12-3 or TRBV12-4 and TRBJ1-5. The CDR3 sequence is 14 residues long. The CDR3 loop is CASSRQKLNQPQHF.

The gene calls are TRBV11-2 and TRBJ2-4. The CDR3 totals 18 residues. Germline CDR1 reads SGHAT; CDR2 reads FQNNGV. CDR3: CASSLGVTAVRDKNIQYF.

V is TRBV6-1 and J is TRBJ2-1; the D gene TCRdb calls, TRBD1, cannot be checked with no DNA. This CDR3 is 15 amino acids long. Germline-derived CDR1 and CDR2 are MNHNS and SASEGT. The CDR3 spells CASNPGRISGNEQFF.

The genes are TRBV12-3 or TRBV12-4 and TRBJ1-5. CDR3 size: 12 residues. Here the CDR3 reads CASSFWAQPQHF.

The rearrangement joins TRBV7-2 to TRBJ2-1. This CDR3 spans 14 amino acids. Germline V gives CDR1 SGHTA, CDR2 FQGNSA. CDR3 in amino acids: CASSLGLNPVEQFF.